This T cell receptor beta chain was sequenced during a study of human T cells and chemical hapten exposure. Study summary: Throughout the approximately 26-week study, diphenylcyclopropenone was applied weekly to the patients' scalps. Patients, mostly women, had alopecia areata, alopecia totalis or alopecia universalis. Study-level results: The donor cohort had alopecia, so its immune response may not match that of healthy people.

This CDR3 is 14 amino acids long. CDR1 is SGHKS and CDR2 is YYEKEE in the germline V gene (reference sequence). V was shortened by 4 bases and J by 1 base, with 11 bases between the two germline ends. Time point in this sample: patch test 3, about 24 weeks after DPC sensitization. This sample's treatment: therapeutic diphenylcyclopropenone sensitization with weekly scalp DPC. It was the library that attached unique molecular identifiers to individual cDNA molecules. TCRdb passed the RACE reads through MiXCR, listing each CDR3 protein once. The sample yields roughly 90,000 distinct CDR3 sequences, about 11% seen once. As regards this clonotype: Its antigen remains unknown.

This chain joins TRBV5-5 and TRBJ2-5; D unresolved. This TCR was sampled from a woman in her twenties or thirties with alopecia areata. Some clones in this sample may be carry-over from other donors' samples. This material consisted of whole blood, taken in connection with sensitization to the hapten diphenylcyclopropenone (DPC). Here the CDR3 DNA reads TGTGCCAGCAGCCCCATTAGGGCCCAAGAGACCCAGTACTTC. Encoded protein: CASSPIRAQETQYF.